This TCR beta chain was captured by sequencing in a study of post-analysis software for immune sequencing data. Turning to the study itself: The cohort encompassed relapsing-remitting, secondary progressive and progressive-relapsing multiple sclerosis disease courses. Study observations and caveats: Normalized Chao1 diversity was significantly reduced in patients versus controls. Pronounced co-clustering by F measure was evident among identically batched samples. Relative to controls, patients had a few TRBV segments at higher frequency, with TRBV5-6, TRBV5-1 and TRBV20-1 among these.

As concerns this clonotype: Its cognate antigen is unknown.

Germline lookup yields CDR1 KGHDR and CDR2 SFDVKD. V shed 6 bases and J shed 6 bases, with 11 bases lying between them. The CDR3 sequence is 13 residues long. Carried by the TCR beta cDNA libraries were unique molecular identifiers. Input of 1 to 10 million T cells yielded around 460,000 cDNA molecules. TCRdb re-called the PCR reads with MiXCR, one entry per CDR3 protein. Here the sample spans approximately 730,000 distinct CDR3 sequences, roughly 29% being singletons. The specimen sequenced was blood. This receptor was taken from a girl aged 5 to 17 with multiple sclerosis. The rearrangement uses TRBV24-1 and TRBJ1-5; D may be TRBD1 (6 bases). CDR3 coding DNA: TGTGCCACCAGTTACAGGGTGAGTCAGCCCCAGCATTTT. Its protein is CATSYRVSQPQHF.